The following is a T cell receptor beta chain sequence with its context. The data belong to a study of blood T cell repertoires in COVID-19. Germline lookup yields CDR1 LNHDA and CDR2 SQIVND (reference sequence). There are 16 residues in the CDR3. The V gene end was trimmed by 3 bases and the J gene end by 3 bases; junction bases not matched to a gene: 8. Clones were sequenced by immunoSEQ multiplex PCR, and TCRdb holds only the in-frame ones, with some missing. Of 200,000 to 250,000 clones in the sample, about 85% were seen once. The chain links TRBV19 to TRBJ2-3; 8 bases are shared with TRBD1. The receptor was derived from a man between 35 and 55 years old with acute or convalescent COVID-19. The specimen was peripheral blood. As DNA, the CDR3 is TGTGCCAGTAGTATCGGGGCAGGGGGCAGGACAGATACGCAGTATTTT. Residues: CASSIGAGGRTDTQYF.